This T cell receptor (beta chain) stems from a study of CD8+CD57+ T cells in acquired aplastic anemia. This clonotype showed up many times. Between the trimmed V and J ends, which lost 4 bases and 6 bases, there was a span of 24 bases. CDR1 is ENHRY, CDR2 SYGVKD, per germline. There are 18 residues in the CDR3. Using genomic DNA as the template, TCR beta VDJ and CDR3 profiling was carried out. TCRdb passed the reads through MiXCR, listing each CDR3 protein once. The data hold about 210,000 distinct CDR3 sequences, with approximately 60% observed a single time. The chain is built from TRBV10-3 and TRBJ2-2; D uncertain. This sequence was found in a human donor in good health. What was sequenced was sorted CD4+, CD8+, or CD8+CD57+ T cells (not recorded which) from PBMCs. The CDR3 reads CAISGEFNSEGRSGELFF. For the CDR3, the DNA is TGTGCCATCAGTGGAGAGTTCAATTCGGAAGGAAGGTCCGGGGAGCTGTTTTTT.